This T cell receptor (beta chain) was documented in a study of shared T cell receptors in the human thymus. The repertoire was sequenced with immunoSEQ multiplex PCR; TCRdb's copy has only in-frame clones and lacks some. The sample contains hundreds of thousands of clones, approximately 78% of which appear only once. A few counts support this clone. There are 16 residues in the CDR3. J lost 0 bases, V lost 2 bases, and 10 bases had no gene match. Germline CDR1 GTSNPN, CDR2 SVGIG (reference sequence). This sample was shared with a second study, whose subject was human thymus T cells.

The gene calls are TRBV30 and TRBJ2-7; 7 positions agree with TRBD2. The sample taken for sequencing was thymocytes. The origin of this receptor is a boy under two years old with a congenital heart defect. As DNA, the CDR3 is TGTGCCTGGAGTCTCCTGGGGAGGGGAGCCTCCTACGAGCAGTACTTC. Amino acid sequence: CAWSLLGRGASYEQYF.